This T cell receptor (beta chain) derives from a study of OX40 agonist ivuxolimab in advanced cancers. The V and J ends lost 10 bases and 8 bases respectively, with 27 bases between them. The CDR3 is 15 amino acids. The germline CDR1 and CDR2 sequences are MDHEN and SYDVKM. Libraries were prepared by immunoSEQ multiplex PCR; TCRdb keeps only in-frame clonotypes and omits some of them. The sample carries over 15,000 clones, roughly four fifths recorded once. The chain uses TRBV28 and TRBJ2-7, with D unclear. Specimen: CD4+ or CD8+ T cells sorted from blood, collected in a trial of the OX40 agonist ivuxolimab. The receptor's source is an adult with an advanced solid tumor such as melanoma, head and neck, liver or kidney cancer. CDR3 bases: TGTGCCACGCGGTCCTATGAATCAAAGGCTTACAAGCAGTACTTC. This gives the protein CATRSYESKAYKQYF.